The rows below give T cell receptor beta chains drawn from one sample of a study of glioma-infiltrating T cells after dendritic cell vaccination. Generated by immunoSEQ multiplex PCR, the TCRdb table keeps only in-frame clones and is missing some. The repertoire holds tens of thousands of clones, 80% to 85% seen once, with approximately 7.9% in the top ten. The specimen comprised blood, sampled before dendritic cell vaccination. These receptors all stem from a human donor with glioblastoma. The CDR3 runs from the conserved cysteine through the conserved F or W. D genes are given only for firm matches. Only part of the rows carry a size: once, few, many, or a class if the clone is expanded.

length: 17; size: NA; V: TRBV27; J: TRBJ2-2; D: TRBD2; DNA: TGTGCCAGCAGTAGACTAGCGGGGGGGCCGAACACCGGGGAGCTGTTTTTT; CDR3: CASSRLAGGPNTGELFF
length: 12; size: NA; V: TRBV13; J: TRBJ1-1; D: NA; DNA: TGTGCCAGCAGCTTCGGGACTATTGAAGCTTTCTTT; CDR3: CASSFGTIEAFF
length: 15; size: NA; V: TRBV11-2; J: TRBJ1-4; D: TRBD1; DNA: TGTGCCAGCAGGGACCGACAGGGGGTGGAGGAAAAACTGTTTTTT; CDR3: CASRDRQGVEEKLFF
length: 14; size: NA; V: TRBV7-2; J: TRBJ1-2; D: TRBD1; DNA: TGTGCCAGCAGCTTAGGACAGGGGACGAATGGCTACACCTTC; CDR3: CASSLGQGTNGYTF
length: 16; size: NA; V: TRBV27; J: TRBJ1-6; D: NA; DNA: TGTGCCAGCGGAGAAAGAAGGACTCCATATAATTCACCCCTCCACTTT; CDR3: CASGERRTPYNSPLHF
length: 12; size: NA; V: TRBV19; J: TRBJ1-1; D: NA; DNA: TGTGCCAGTAGTTCTTGGGGGGCTGAAGCTTTCTTT; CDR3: CASSSWGAEAFF
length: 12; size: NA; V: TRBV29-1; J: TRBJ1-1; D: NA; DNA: TGCAGCGTTAAGGGAGAGAACACTGAAGCTTTCTTT; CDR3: CSVKGENTEAFF
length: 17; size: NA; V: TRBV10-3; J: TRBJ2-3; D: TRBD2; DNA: TGTGCCATCAGTGAGGGGCTAGCGGGGATGAGCACAGATACGCAGTATTTT; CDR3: CAISEGLAGMSTDTQYF
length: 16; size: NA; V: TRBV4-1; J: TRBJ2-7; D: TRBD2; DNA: TGCGCCAGCAGCCAAGAAGTAGCGGGGGAAATTGAGGAGCAGTACTTC; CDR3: CASSQEVAGEIEEQYF
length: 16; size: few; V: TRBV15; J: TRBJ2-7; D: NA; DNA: TGTGCCACCAGCAGAGACTACAGGGTCCCTTCCTACGAGCAGTACTTC; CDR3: CATSRDYRVPSYEQYF
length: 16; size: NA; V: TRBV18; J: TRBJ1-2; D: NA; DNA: TGTGCCAGCTCACCAATCTCGACAGAAGCTAACTATGGCTACACCTTC; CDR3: CASSPISTEANYGYTF
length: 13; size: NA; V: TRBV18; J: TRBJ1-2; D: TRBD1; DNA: TGTGCCAGCTCAACCGGGACAGGGTATGGCTACACCTTC; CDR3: CASSTGTGYGYTF
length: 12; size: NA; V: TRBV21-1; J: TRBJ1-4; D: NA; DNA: TGTGCCAGCAGCAGGGGGGGCCTAAAACTGTTTTTT; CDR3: CASSRGGLKLFF
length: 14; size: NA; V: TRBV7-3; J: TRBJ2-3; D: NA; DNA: TGTGCCAGCAGCTTACAGGGATCATCAGATACGCAGTATTTT; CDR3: CASSLQGSSDTQYF
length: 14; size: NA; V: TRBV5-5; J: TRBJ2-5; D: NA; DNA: TGTGCCAGCAGCTTGGGCAGGGTAACAGAGACCCAGTACTTC; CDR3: CASSLGRVTETQYF
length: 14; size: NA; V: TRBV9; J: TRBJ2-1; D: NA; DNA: TGTGCCAGCAGCCCCTCCCCAGGTTCCAATGAGCAGTTCTTC; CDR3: CASSPSPGSNEQFF
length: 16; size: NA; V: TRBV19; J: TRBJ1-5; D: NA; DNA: TGTGCCAGTAGTAAGGGACGAGGGGGTAGCAATCAGCCCCAGCATTTT; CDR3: CASSKGRGGSNQPQHF
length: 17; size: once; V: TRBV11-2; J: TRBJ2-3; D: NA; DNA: TGTGCCAGCAGCTCCCCTACGTCAGGAACTTACACAGATACGCAGTATTTT; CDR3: CASSSPTSGTYTDTQYF
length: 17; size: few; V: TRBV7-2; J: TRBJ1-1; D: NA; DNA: TGTGCCAGCAGCCAGAGAAGATTCGGACAGCCAAACACTGAAGCTTTCTTT; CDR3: CASSQRRFGQPNTEAFF
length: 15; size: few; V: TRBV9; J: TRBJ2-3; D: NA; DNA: TGTGCCAGCAGCAAAGGGGTGAGCCCCACAGATACGCAGTATTTT; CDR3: CASSKGVSPTDTQYF
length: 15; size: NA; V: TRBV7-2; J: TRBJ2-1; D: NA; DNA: TGTGCCAGCAGCTTAAGTGCTAGCGTGAACAATGAGCAGTTCTTC; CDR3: CASSLSASVNNEQFF
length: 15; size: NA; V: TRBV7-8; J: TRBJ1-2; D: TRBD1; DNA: TGTGCCAGCAGCTTAGCGGACAGGGGTGATGGTGGCTACACCTTC; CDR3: CASSLADRGDGGYTF
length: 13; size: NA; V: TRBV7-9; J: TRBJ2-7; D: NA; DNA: TGTGCCAGCAGCTTAACGTATAGCTACGAGCAGTACTTC; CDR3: CASSLTYSYEQYF
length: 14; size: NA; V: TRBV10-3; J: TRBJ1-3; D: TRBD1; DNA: TGTGCCATCAGTGATGAGGGGGCGGAGAACACCATATATTTT; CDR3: CAISDEGAENTIYF
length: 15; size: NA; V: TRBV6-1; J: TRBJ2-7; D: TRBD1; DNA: TGTGCCAGCAGGGAAACCGGGACAGGATACTACGAGCAGTACTTC; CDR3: CASRETGTGYYEQYF
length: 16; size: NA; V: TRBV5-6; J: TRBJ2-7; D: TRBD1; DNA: TGTGCCAGCAGCCAGGACAGGGGAGGTGGCTCCTACGAGCAGTACTTC; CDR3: CASSQDRGGGSYEQYF
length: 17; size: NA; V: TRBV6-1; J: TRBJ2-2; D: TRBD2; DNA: TGTGCCAGCAGTGGGACTAGCGGGGGGGAACTATCCGGGGAGCTGTTTTTT; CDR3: CASSGTSGGELSGELFF
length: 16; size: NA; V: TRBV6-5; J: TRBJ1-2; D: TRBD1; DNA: TGTGCCAGCAGTTACTCGCAGGGACAGGGGAGGGGTGGCTACACCTTC; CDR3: CASSYSQGQGRGGYTF
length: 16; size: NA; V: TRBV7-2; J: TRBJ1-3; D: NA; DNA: TGTGCCAGCAGCTTGGCAGGCTTCCTCTCTGGAAACACCATATATTTT; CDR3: CASSLAGFLSGNTIYF
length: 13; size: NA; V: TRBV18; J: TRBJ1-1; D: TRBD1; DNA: TGTGCCAGCTCTTCGGACAGGGACACTGAAGCTTTCTTT; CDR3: CASSSDRDTEAFF
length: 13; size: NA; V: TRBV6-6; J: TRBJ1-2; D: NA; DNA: TGTGCCAGCACCCCGCGGCTGAATGATGGCTACACCTTC; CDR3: CASTPRLNDGYTF
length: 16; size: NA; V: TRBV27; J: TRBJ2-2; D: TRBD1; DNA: TGTGCCAGCAGCAGACAGGGGGCTAGGTCTACCGGGGAGCTGTTTTTT; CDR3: CASSRQGARSTGELFF
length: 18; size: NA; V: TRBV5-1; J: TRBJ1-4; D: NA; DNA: TGCGCCAGCAGCCCGGGGAGGTTTAATATTGCAACTAATGAAAAACTGTTTTTT; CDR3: CASSPGRFNIATNEKLFF
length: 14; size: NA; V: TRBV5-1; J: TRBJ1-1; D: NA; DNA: TGCGCCAGCAGCTTTCCAGATGGGAACACTGAAGCTTTCTTT; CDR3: CASSFPDGNTEAFF
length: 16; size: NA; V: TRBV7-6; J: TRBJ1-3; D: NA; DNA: TGTGCCAGCAGCTCACAGACAGGCAGCTCTGGAAACACCATATATTTT; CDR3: CASSSQTGSSGNTIYF
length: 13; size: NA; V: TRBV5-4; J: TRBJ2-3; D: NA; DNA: TGTGCCAGCAGCGTATTAGGAGTGGATACGCAGTATTTT; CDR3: CASSVLGVDTQYF
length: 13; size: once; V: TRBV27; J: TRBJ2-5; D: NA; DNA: TGTGCCAGCAGTTTGGCCGTTGCCGAGACCCAGTACTTC; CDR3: CASSLAVAETQYF
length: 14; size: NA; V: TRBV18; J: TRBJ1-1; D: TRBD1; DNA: TGTGCCAGCTCGCCCGGGACAGCGAACACTGAAGCTTTCTTT; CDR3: CASSPGTANTEAFF
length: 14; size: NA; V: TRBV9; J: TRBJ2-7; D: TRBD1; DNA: TGTGCCAGCAGCGTAGCTGTAGGGGGACAGGAGCAGTACTTC; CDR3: CASSVAVGGQEQYF
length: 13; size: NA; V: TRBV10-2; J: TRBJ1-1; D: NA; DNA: TGCGCCAGCAGTCCAGGGGAGAACACTGAAGCTTTCTTT; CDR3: CASSPGENTEAFF
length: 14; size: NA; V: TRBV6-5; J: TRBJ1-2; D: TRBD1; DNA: TGTGCCAGCAGCTGGGTGGAGGGGGCGCTTGGCTACACCTTC; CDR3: CASSWVEGALGYTF
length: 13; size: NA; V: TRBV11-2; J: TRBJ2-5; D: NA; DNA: TGTGCCAGCAGCCGGGACGGAGGGGAGACCCAGTACTTC; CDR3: CASSRDGGETQYF
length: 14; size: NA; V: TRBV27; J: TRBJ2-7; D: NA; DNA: TGTGCCAGCAGTTCCGACAGGTCATCCTACGAGCAGTACTTC; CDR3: CASSSDRSSYEQYF
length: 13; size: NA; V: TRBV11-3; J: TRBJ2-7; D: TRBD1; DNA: TGTGCCAGCAGCGTAAGACAGGGGGGCGAGCAGTACTTC; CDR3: CASSVRQGGEQYF
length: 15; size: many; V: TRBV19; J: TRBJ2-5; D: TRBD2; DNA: TGTGCCAGTAGTATAGGGTCGGGGGGTAGAGAGACCCAGTACTTC; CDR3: CASSIGSGGRETQYF
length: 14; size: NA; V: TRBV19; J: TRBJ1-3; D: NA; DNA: TGTGCCAGTAGTAGAGACAGCGCTGGAAACACCATATATTTT; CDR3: CASSRDSAGNTIYF
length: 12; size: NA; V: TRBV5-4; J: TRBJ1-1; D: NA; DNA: TGTGCCAGCAGCTTACAGAGCACTGAAGCTTTCTTT; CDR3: CASSLQSTEAFF
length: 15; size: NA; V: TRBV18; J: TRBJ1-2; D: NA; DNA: TGTGCCAGCTCACCGGAAACGAGGCGCAACTATGGCTACACCTTC; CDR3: CASSPETRRNYGYTF
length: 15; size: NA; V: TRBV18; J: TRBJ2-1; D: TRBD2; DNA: TGTGCCAGCTCACCGGGGACTAGCGGTCACAATGAGCAGTTCTTC; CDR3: CASSPGTSGHNEQFF
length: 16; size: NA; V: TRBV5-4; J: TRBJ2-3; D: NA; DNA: TGTGCCAGCAGCCCTGAGTCAGGGGTTAGCGCAGATACGCAGTATTTT; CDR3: CASSPESGVSADTQYF
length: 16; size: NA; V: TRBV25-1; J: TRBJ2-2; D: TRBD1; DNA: TGTGCCAGCAGTGGTCCGGGACAGGGGATCACCGGGGAGCTGTTTTTT; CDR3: CASSGPGQGITGELFF
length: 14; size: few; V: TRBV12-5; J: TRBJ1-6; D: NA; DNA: TGTGCTAGTGGTTTAGAGGACGGGATTTCACCCCTCCACTTT; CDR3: CASGLEDGISPLHF
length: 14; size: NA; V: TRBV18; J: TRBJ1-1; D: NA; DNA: TGTGCCAGCTCACCACCCCGAGACACTTCTGAAGCTTTCTTT; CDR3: CASSPPRDTSEAFF
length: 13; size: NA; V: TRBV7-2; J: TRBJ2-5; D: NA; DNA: TGTGCCAGCAGCCCCCTGTCCCAAGAGACCCAGTACTTC; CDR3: CASSPLSQETQYF
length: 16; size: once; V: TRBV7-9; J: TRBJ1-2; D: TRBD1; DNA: TGTGCCAGCAGCCACTCGACAGGGGCCTGGCGCTATGGCTACACCTTC; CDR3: CASSHSTGAWRYGYTF
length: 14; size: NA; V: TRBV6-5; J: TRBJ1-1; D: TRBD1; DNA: TGTGCCAGCAGTAGGTCCACAGGGGACACTGAAGCTTTCTTT; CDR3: CASSRSTGDTEAFF
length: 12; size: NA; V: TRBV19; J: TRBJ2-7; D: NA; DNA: TGTGCCAGTAGCGAAGGGGGCTACGAGCAGTACTTC; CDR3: CASSEGGYEQYF
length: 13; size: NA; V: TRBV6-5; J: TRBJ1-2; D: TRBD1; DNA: TGTGCCGTTAGACAGGGAACAGTCTATGGCTACACCTTC; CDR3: CAVRQGTVYGYTF
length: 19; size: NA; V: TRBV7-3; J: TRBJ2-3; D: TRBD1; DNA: TGTGCCAGCAGCTTAAATCCATCCGGGACAGGGACTAGCACAGATACGCAGTATTTT; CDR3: CASSLNPSGTGTSTDTQYF
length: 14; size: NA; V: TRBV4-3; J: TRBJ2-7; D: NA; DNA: TGCGCCAGCAGCCAAGGCAGGGGAGCGTACGAGCAGTACTTC; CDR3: CASSQGRGAYEQYF